These 14 T cell receptor beta chains were all obtained from the same sample, sequenced in a study of radiation and T cells in renal cell carcinoma. Noted time point: blood 4 weeks post-SBRT, at nephrectomy. Treatment denoted: 15 Gy SBRT to primary tumor, nephrectomy 4 weeks later. Profiling relied on immunoSEQ multiplex PCR, and the TCRdb table lists in-frame clones only, not all of them. The profile shows 120,000 to 150,000 clones, 75% to 90% of them singletons. The specimen was blood, collected from a patient whose treatment included radiotherapy and nephrectomy. The source is a woman aged 50 to 60 with renal cell carcinoma.

The V call is TRBV19, the J call TRBJ1-2; D perhaps matches TRBD1 (5 bases). Germline V gene sequence: CDR1 LNHDA, CDR2 SQIVND (reference sequence). Trimming pared 3 bases from V and 7 bases from J, leaving 12 bases between. The length of the CDR3 is 13 residues. Written as DNA, the CDR3 is TGTGCCAGTAGTATTGGGGGATCCCTTGGCTACACCTTC. This gives the protein CASSIGGSLGYTF.

The V and J genes are TRBV7-6 and TRBJ2-2; D is possibly TRBD2 (6 bases). There are 15 residues in the CDR3. V dropped 1 base and J dropped 5 bases, with 11 bases sitting between them. CDR1 is SGHVS and CDR2 is FNYEAQ in the germline V gene. The CDR3: CASSLGSGGTGELFF. The CDR3 coding sequence is TGTGCCAGCAGCTTAGGGTCTGGGGGGACCGGGGAGCTGTTTTTT.

The V gene is TRBV5-6, the J gene TRBJ2-3; 9 bases line up with TRBD2. The CDR3 has 13 residues. Germline lookup yields CDR1 SGHDT and CDR2 YYEEEE. Germline trimming cut 9 bases from V and 1 base from J; bases unmatched to any gene: 3. DNA for the CDR3: TGTGCCACTAGCGGGGTTCGCACAGATACGCAGTATTTT. This translates into CATSGVRTDTQYF.

The genes are TRBV19 and TRBJ2-2, with a weak D call TRBD1 (6 bases). In germline, CDR1 is LNHDA, CDR2 SQIVND (reference sequence). CDR3 length: 14 residues. The ends were cut back, 3 bases at V and 5 bases at J, with 10 bases in the middle. The CDR3 DNA follows: TGTGCCAGTAGTATGGGGGCGCGGACCGGGGAGCTGTTTTTT. Residues: CASSMGARTGELFF.

The rearrangement links TRBV9 to TRBJ2-1, with TRBD1 identical over 8 bases. The ends lost 4 bases at V and 10 bases at J; junction bases unmatched: 16. Germline V gives CDR1 SGDLS, CDR2 YYNGEE. The CDR3 covers 16 residues. CDR3 coding DNA: TGTGCCAGCAGCCCTACAGATATCGGACAGGGCTTAGAGCAGTTCTTC. This codes for CASSPTDIGQGLEQFF. The entire variable domain, with the rest obtained from reference TRBV9 and TRBJ2-1, is as follows: DSGVTQTPKHLITATGQRVTLRCSPRSGDLSVYWYQQSLDQGLQFLIQYYNGEERAKGNILERFSAQQFPDLHSELNLSSLELGDSALYFCASSPTDIGQGLEQFFGPGTRLTVL.

The gene calls are TRBV10-2 and TRBJ2-7, with 9 nucleotides matching TRBD1. From germline, CDR1 is WSHSY and CDR2 SAAADI. V lost 6 bases to trimming and J lost 3 bases; unmatched junction nucleotides: 6. CDR3 length: 14 residues. The CDR3 DNA is TGCGCCAGCAGATACGGGACAGGGAACTACGAGCAGTACTTC. Amino acid sequence: CASRYGTGNYEQYF.

CDR3 sequence reads: CASSYYESLLNEQFF. The CDR3 DNA reads TGTGCCAGCAGTTACTACGAATCATTACTCAATGAGCAGTTCTTC. This rearrangement joins TRBV6-5 to TRBJ2-1; no reliable D call. The CDR3 length is 15 residues. Germline CDR1 and CDR2: MNHEY and SVGAGI. The germline V and J ends were trimmed by 1 base and 6 bases, with 13 bases remaining between them.

This CDR3 reads CASRTTGGASPLHF. CDR3 sequence (DNA): TGTGCCAGCAGAACGACAGGGGGCGCGTCACCCCTCCACTTT. The rearrangement joins TRBV6-6 to TRBJ1-6; the match to TRBD1 covers 10 bases. From germline, CDR1 is MNHNY and CDR2 SVGAGI (reference sequence). Losses at the gene ends were 6 bases for V and 10 bases for J; bases not matched to a gene: 6. The CDR3 is made up of 14 amino acids.

This clone was observed once. The rearrangement uses TRBV4-3 and TRBJ2-3, with D perhaps TRBD1 (6 bases). This CDR3 has 17 amino acids. CDR1 and CDR2 from the germline V gene are LGHNA and YSLEER. The germline V and J ends were trimmed by 0 bases and 2 bases, with 15 bases remaining between them. The CDR3 nucleotides read TGCGCCAGCAGCCAAGATCGGGCAGGGGACCCCACAGATACGCAGTATTTT. Translating it yields CASSQDRAGDPTDTQYF.

The chain has TRBV28 and TRBJ1-1; D gene ambiguous. Trimming removed 4 bases from V and 10 bases from J, with 10 bases in between. The CDR3 runs to 11 residues. The germline CDR1 and CDR2 sequences are MDHEN and SYDVKM. CDR3 bases: TGTGCCAGCAGTTCCCCATTGGGAGCTTTCTTT. This sequence encodes CASSSPLGAFF.

This chain uses TRBV5-5 with TRBJ1-4, with TRBD1 as a possible D gene (5 bases). Germline V gene data show CDR1 as SGHKS and CDR2 as YYEKEE (reference sequence). The V end lost 2 bases, the J end lost 8 bases, and 13 bases lay between the germline ends. The CDR3 has 14 residues. The CDR3 loop is CASSLLSGREKLFF. The CDR3 DNA reads as TGTGCCAGCAGCTTACTCTCGGGGCGAGAAAAACTGTTTTTT.

The chain combines TRBV6-6 with TRBJ1-2, with D possibly matching TRBD1 (6 bases). Germline CDR1 is MNHNY and CDR2 is SVGAGI (reference sequence). This CDR3 is built from 15 residues. Between the trimmed V and J ends, which lost 5 bases and 11 bases, there was a span of 24 bases. CDR3 sequence reads: CASSPTGSPSKGYTF. For the CDR3, the DNA is TGTGCCAGCAGTCCTACAGGGTCACCCTCAAAAGGTTACACCTTC.

The gene calls are TRBV7-2 and TRBJ2-5, with TRBD1 as a possible D gene (5 bases). The V gene lost 5 bases and the J gene lost 1 base, with 11 bases spanning the gap. The CDR3 totals 14 residues. Germline V gene lookup returns CDR1 SGHTA and CDR2 FQGNSA. The CDR3 spells CASSQSRVQETQYF. CDR3 bases: TGTGCCAGCAGCCAGTCCAGGGTCCAAGAGACCCAGTACTTC.

V is TRBV6-1 and J is TRBJ2-7, with TRBD1 matching over 7 bases. Germline lookup yields CDR1 MNHNS and CDR2 SASEGT. This CDR3 spans 13 amino acids. Trimming at V came to 6 bases and at J to 1 base, leaving 3 bases not matched to a gene. The DNA for the CDR3 is TGTGCCAGCAGAGGGACAGCGTCCTACGAGCAGTACTTC. Its translation: CASRGTASYEQYF.